The following is a T cell receptor beta chain sequence with its context. Its antigen is not identified. These data belong to a study of shared clonotypes between healthy human individuals. General study points: The genetic and exposure-history diversity represented was limited by few donors. Clonotype sharing among donors likely depends on sequencing depth. Memory subsets generally showed lower estimated richness than naive subsets.

Replicate PCRs for sorted subsets used roughly 200 ng DNA; this equaled about 30,000 T cell genomes. The data were produced by immunoSEQ multiplex PCR, yet TCRdb's version contains in-frame clones alone and is incomplete. The sample carries just over 2,000,000 clones, 85% to 95% recorded once. This CDR3 comprises 20 residues. CDR1 and CDR2 from the germline V gene are SGHKS and YYEKEE (reference sequence). Trimming cost V 4 bases and J 0 bases, with 28 bases left between them. This chain joins TRBV5-5 and TRBJ1-1; perhaps TRBD1 as D (5 bases). The TCR was taken from a man between 18 and 35 years old in good health. Sequenced: naive CD4+ T cells sorted from blood. The subset is: CD45RA+ positively selected. CDR3 sequence: CASSPDTALSKAGMNTEAFF. For the CDR3, the DNA is TGTGCCAGCAGCCCTGACACGGCACTCTCTAAGGCAGGGATGAACACTGAAGCTTTCTTT.